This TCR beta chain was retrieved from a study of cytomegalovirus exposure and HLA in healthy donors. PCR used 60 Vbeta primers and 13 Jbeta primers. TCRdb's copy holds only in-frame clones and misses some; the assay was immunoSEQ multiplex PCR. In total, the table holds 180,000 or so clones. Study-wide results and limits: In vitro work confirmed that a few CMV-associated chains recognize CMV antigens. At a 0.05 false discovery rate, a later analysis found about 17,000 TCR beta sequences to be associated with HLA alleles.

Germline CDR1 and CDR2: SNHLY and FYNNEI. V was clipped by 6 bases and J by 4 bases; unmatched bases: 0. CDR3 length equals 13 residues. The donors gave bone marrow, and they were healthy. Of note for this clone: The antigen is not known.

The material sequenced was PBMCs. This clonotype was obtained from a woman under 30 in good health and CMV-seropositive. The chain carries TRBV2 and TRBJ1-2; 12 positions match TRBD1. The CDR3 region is CASRGQGAYGYTF. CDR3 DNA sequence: TGTGCCAGCAGGGGACAGGGGGCCTATGGCTACACCTTC.